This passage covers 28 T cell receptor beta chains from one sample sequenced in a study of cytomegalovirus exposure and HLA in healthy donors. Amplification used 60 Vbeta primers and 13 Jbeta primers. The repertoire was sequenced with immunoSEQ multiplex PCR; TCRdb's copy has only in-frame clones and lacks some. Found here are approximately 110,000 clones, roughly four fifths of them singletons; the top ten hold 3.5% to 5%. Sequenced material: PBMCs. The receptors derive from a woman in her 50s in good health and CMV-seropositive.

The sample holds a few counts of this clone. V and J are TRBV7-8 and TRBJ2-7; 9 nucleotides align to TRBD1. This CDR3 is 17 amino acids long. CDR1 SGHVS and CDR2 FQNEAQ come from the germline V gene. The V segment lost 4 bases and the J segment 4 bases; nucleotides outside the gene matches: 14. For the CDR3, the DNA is TGTGCCAGCAGCTCCCTAGGGGGTGGGACAGGGTATTACGAGCAGTACTTC. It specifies CASSSLGGGTGYYEQYF.

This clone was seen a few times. The CDR3 DNA is TGTGCCTGGAGCACCAGGATGGCCAATGAGCAGTTCTTC. Its protein is CAWSTRMANEQFF. This chain connects TRBV30 to TRBJ2-1; D not certain. CDR1 and CDR2 from the germline V gene are GTSNPN and SVGIG (reference sequence). The length of the CDR3 is 13 residues. The V end was cut by 3 bases, the J end by 6 bases, with 12 bases between. Full variable domain (outside the CDR3, taken from reference TRBV30 and TRBJ2-1): SQTIHQWPATLVQPVGSPLSLECTVEGTSNPNLYWYRQAAGRGLQLLFYSVGIGQISSEVPQNLSASRPQDRQFILSSKKLLLSDSGFYLCAWSTRMANEQFFGPGTRLTVL.

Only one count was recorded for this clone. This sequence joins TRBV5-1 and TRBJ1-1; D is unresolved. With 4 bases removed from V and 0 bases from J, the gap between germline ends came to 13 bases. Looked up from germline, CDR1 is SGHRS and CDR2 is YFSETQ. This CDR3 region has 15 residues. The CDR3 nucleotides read TGCGCCAGCAGCCCCAGCGGACTATTGAACACTGAAGCTTTCTTT. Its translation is CASSPSGLLNTEAFF.

The CDR3 region is CASSVGTRGRTNEQFF. The DNA for the CDR3 is TGTGCCAGCAGCGTAGGAACCAGGGGCCGAACGAATGAGCAGTTCTTC. This chain joins TRBV9 and TRBJ2-1; tentative D call: TRBD1 (6 bases). The germline CDR1 and CDR2 sequences are SGDLS and YYNGEE. V was shortened by 0 bases and J by 7 bases, with 17 bases between the two germline ends. The CDR3 extends over 16 amino acids.

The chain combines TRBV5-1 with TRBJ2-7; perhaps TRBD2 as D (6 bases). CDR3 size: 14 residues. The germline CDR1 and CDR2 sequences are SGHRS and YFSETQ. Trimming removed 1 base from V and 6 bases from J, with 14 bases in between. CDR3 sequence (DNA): TGCGCCAGCAGCTTGTGGGACTCTTGGGGCGAGCAGTACTTC. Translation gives CASSLWDSWGEQYF.

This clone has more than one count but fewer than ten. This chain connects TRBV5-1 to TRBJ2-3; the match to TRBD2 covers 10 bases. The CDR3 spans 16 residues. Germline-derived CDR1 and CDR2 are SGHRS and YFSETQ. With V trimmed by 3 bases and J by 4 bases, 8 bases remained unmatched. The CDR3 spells CASSWLAGVKADTQYF. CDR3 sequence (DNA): TGCGCCAGCAGCTGGCTAGCGGGGGTAAAGGCAGATACGCAGTATTTT. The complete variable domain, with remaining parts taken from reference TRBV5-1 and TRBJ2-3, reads KAGVTQTPRYLIKTRGQQVTLSCSPISGHRSVSWYQQTPGQGLQFLFEYFSETQRNKGNFPGRFSGRQFSNSRSEMNVSTLELGDSALYLCASSWLAGVKADTQYFGPGTRLTVL.

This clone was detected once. The CDR3 region has the DNA TGCAGCGTTGAAAGGGGCGCCGGGGAGCTGTTTTTT. Encoded protein: CSVERGAGELFF. The chain combines TRBV29-1 with TRBJ2-2, with D maybe TRBD1 (5 bases). CDR3 length: 12 residues. V lost 2 bases and J 6 bases, leaving 7 bases between the germline ends. Germline-derived CDR1 and CDR2 are SQVTM and ANQGSEA.

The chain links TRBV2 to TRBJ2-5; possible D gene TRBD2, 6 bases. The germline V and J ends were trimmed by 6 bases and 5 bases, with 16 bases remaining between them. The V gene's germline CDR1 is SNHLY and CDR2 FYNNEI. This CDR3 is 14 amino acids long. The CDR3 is CASRARDFEETQYF. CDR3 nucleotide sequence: TGTGCCAGCAGGGCCAGGGACTTTGAGGAGACCCAGTACTTC. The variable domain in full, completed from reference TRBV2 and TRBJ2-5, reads EPEVTQTPSHQVTQMGQEVILRCVPISNHLYFYWYRQILGQKVEFLVSFYNNEISEKSEIFDDQFSVERPDGSNFTLKIRSTKLEDSAMYFCASRARDFEETQYFGPGTRLLVL.

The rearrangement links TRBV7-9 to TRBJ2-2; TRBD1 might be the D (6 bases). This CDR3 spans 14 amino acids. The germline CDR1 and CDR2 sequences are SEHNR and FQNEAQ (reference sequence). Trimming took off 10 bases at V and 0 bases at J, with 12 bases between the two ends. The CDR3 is CATGEGANTGELFF. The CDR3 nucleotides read TGTGCCACCGGCGAGGGGGCGAACACCGGGGAGCTGTTTTTT.

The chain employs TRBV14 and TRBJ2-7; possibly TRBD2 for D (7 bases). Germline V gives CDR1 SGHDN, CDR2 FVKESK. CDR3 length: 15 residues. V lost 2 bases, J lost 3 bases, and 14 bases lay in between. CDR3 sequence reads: CASSQFAGANYEQYF. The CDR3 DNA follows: TGTGCCAGCAGCCAATTTGCGGGGGCGAACTACGAGCAGTACTTC.

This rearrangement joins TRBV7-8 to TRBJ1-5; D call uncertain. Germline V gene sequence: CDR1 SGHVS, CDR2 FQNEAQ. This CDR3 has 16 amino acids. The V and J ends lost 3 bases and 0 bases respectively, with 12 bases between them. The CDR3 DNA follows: TGTGCCAGCAGCTTTGAGGGCGGGTATAGCAATCAGCCCCAGCATTTT. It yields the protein CASSFEGGYSNQPQHF.

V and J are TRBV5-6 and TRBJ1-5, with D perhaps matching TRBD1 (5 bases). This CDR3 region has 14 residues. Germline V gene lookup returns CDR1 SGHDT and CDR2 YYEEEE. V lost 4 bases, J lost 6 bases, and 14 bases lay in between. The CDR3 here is CASSQWGVGQPQHF. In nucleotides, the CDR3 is TGTGCCAGCAGCCAGTGGGGGGTGGGTCAGCCCCAGCATTTT.

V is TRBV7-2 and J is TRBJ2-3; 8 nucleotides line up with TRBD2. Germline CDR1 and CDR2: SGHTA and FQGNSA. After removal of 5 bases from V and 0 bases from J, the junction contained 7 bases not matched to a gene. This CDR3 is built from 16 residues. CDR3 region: CASSPRVAGSTDTQYF. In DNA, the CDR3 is TGTGCCAGCAGCCCCCGGGTAGCGGGGAGCACAGATACGCAGTATTTT.

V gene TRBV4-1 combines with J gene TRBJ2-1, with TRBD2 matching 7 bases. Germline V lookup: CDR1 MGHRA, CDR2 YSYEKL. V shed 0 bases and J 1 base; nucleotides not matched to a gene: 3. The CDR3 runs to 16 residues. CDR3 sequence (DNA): TGCGCCAGCAGCCAAGATTGGGGAGGGTCCTACAATGAGCAGTTCTTC. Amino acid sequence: CASSQDWGGSYNEQFF.

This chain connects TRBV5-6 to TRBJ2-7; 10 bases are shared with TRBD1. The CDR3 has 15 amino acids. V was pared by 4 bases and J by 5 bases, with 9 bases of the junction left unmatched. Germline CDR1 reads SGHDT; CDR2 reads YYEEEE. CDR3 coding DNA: TGTGCCAGCAGCACCAGACAGGGGGCGTTCGACGAGCAGTACTTC. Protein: CASSTRQGAFDEQYF. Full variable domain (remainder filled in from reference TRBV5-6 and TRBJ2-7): DAGVTQSPTHLIKTRGQQVTLRCSPKSGHDTVSWYQQALGQGPQFIFQYYEEEERQRGNFPDRFSGHQFPNYSSELNVNALLLGDSALYLCASSTRQGAFDEQYFGPGTRLTVT.

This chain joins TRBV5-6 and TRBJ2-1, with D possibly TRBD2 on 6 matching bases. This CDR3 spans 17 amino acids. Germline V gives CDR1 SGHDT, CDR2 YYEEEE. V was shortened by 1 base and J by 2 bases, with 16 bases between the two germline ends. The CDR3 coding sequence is TGTGCCAGCAGCTTGAATTCATGGGGGGTTGCCTACAATGAGCAGTTCTTC. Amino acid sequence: CASSLNSWGVAYNEQFF.

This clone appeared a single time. The CDR3 protein is CASSLGAGDGYTF. DNA of the CDR3: TGCGCCAGCAGCTTGGGGGCAGGGGATGGCTACACCTTC. This chain joins TRBV5-1 and TRBJ1-2; D is perhaps TRBD1 (6 bases). Deletions cut 0 bases from V and 6 bases from J, with 9 bases between. Germline CDR1 and CDR2: SGHRS and YFSETQ. The CDR3 totals 13 residues. Complete variable domain (other parts from reference TRBV5-1 and TRBJ1-2): KAGVTQTPRYLIKTRGQQVTLSCSPISGHRSVSWYQQTPGQGLQFLFEYFSETQRNKGNFPGRFSGRQFSNSRSEMNVSTLELGDSALYLCASSLGAGDGYTFGSGTRLTVV.

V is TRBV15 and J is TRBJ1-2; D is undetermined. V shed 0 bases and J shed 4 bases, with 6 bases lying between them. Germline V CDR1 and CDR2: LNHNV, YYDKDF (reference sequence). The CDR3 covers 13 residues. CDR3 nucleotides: TGTGCCACCAGCAGAGATAATAGCTATGGCTACACCTTC. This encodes CATSRDNSYGYTF.

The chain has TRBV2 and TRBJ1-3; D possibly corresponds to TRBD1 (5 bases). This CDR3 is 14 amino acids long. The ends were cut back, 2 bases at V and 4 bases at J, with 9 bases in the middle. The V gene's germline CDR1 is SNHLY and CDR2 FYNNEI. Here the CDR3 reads CASSESGLGNTIYF. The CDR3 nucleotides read TGTGCCAGCAGTGAATCAGGGTTAGGAAACACCATATATTTT. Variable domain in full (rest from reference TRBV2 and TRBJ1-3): EPEVTQTPSHQVTQMGQEVILRCVPISNHLYFYWYRQILGQKVEFLVSFYNNEISEKSEIFDDQFSVERPDGSNFTLKIRSTKLEDSAMYFCASSESGLGNTIYFGEGSWLTVV.

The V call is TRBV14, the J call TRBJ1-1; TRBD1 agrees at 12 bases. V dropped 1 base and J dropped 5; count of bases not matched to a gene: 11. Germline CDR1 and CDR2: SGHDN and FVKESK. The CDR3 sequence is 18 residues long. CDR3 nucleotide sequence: TGTGCCAGCAGCCAAGTTTATGGGGACAGGGGGCGTCGAACTGAAGCTTTCTTT. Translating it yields CASSQVYGDRGRRTEAFF.

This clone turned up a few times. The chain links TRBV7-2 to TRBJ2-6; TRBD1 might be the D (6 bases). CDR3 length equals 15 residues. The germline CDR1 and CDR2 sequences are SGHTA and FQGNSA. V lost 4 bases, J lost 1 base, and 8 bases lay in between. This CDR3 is CASSYQGSGANVLTF. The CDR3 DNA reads TGTGCCAGCAGCTATCAGGGGTCTGGGGCCAACGTCCTGACTTTC.

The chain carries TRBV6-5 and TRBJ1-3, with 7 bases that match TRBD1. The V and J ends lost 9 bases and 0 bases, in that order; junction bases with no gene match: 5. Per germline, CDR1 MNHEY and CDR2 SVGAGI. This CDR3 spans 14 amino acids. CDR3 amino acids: CASRGQSSGNTIYF. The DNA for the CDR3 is TGTGCCAGTAGGGGGCAAAGCTCTGGAAACACCATATATTTT.

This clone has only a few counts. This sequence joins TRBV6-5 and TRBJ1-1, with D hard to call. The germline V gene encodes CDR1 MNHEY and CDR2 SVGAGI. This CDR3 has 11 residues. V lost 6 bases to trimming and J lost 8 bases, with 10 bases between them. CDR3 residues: CASSPRREAFF. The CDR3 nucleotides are TGTGCCAGCAGCCCCCGGAGAGAAGCTTTCTTT.

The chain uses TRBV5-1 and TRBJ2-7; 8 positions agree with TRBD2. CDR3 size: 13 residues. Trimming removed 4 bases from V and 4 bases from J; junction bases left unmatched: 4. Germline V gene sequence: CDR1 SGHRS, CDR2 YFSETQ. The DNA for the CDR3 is TGCGCCAGCAGCACGGGGGGGGGTTACGAGCAGTACTTC. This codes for CASSTGGGYEQYF. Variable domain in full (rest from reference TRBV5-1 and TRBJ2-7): KAGVTQTPRYLIKTRGQQVTLSCSPISGHRSVSWYQQTPGQGLQFLFEYFSETQRNKGNFPGRFSGRQFSNSRSEMNVSTLELGDSALYLCASSTGGGYEQYFGPGTRLTVT.

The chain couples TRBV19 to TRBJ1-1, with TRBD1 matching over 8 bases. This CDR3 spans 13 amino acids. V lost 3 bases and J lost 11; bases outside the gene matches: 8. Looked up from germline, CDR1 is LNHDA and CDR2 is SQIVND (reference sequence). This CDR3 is CASSMGQGAVAFF. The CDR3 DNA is TGTGCCAGTAGTATGGGTCAGGGGGCTGTCGCTTTCTTT.

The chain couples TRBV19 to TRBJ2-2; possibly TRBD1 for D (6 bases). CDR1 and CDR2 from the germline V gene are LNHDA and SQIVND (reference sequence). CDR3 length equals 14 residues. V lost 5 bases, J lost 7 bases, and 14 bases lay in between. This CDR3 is CASSSGHKNGELFF. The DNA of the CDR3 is TGTGCCAGTAGTTCGGGACACAAAAACGGGGAGCTGTTTTTT.

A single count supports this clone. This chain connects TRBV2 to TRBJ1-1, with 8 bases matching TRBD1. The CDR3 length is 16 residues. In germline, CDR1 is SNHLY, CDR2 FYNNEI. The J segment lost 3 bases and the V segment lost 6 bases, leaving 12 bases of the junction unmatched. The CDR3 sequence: CASRADRAGVDTEAFF. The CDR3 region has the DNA TGTGCCAGCAGAGCGGACAGGGCGGGCGTGGACACTGAAGCTTTCTTT. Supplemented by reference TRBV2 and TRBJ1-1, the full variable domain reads EPEVTQTPSHQVTQMGQEVILRCVPISNHLYFYWYRQILGQKVEFLVSFYNNEISEKSEIFDDQFSVERPDGSNFTLKIRSTKLEDSAMYFCASRADRAGVDTEAFFGQGTRLTVV.

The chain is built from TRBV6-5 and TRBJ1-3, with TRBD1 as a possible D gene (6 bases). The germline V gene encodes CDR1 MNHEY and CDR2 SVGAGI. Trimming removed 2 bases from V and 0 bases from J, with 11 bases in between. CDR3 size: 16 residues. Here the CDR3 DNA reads TGTGCCAGCAGTTACGGGCAGGGGAGCTCTGGAAACACCATATATTTT. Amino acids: CASSYGQGSSGNTIYF.